One and the same sample provided the 23 T cell receptor beta chains below, sequenced in a study of blood T cell repertoires in COVID-19 (TCRdb year 2020). Library prep was done by the immunoSEQ multiplex PCR assay. TCRdb took this table from immuneACCESS and kept in-frame rearrangements with V and J called. Such tables lack part of the clones; where checked against another copy, unresolved V genes explain under half of the gap, and the rest is unexplained. The sample table contains about 82,000 clones; only one count was recorded for around four fifths of them. The biggest ten clones account for more than 15% of the sample. The sequencing sample was made of peripheral blood. These receptors were taken from a man older than 75 with active or convalescent COVID-19.

This clone has just a few counts. V usage is TRBV5-4 and J usage is TRBJ1-6, with D possibly TRBD1 on 5 matching bases. This CDR3 contains 15 residues. V was clipped by 5 bases and J by 5 bases, with 14 bases between them. Germline V gene data show CDR1 as SGHNT and CDR2 as YYREEE (reference sequence). CDR3 sequence reads: CASRRDSRNNSPLHF. DNA for the CDR3: TGTGCCAGCAGGCGAGACAGTAGAAATAATTCACCCCTCCACTTT.

The chain combines TRBV19 with TRBJ1-1; 7 bases fit TRBD1. Germline CDR1 is LNHDA and CDR2 is SQIVND (reference sequence). The V gene end was trimmed by 4 bases and the J gene end by 5 bases; junction bases not matched to a gene: 4. The CDR3 runs 13 residues. CDR3 loop: CASSSGRGTEAFF. The CDR3 nucleotides are TGTGCCAGTAGTAGTGGCAGGGGGACTGAAGCTTTCTTT.

This chain links TRBV10-3 with TRBJ2-3; D gene unclear. This CDR3 region has 13 residues. Germline CDR1 and CDR2: ENHRY and SYGVKD. V shed 10 bases and J shed 6 bases, with 17 bases lying between them. The CDR3 nucleotides are TGTGCCACAGGTCCCCCCACACAGGATACGCAGTATTTT. Its protein is CATGPPTQDTQYF.

CDR3 nucleotides: TGCGCCAGCAGCTTGGCCCCCCGGGACTCAAGGTCTGGGGCCAACGTCCTGACTTTC. Translating gives CASSLAPRDSRSGANVLTF. The chain is built from TRBV5-1 and TRBJ2-6, with D tentatively TRBD2 (6 bases). Trimming pared 0 bases from V and 1 base from J, leaving 17 bases between. The germline V gene encodes CDR1 SGHRS and CDR2 YFSETQ. The CDR3 covers 19 residues.

Note on this clone: The junction departs from germline at one end; a sequencing error may be responsible. The chain uses TRBV10-3 and TRBJ2-3; 7 bases fit TRBD2. Germline loops: CDR1 ENHRY, CDR2 SYGVKD. This CDR3 has 14 residues. CDR3 bases: TGTGCCATCAGCTCTAGCGGTAGCACGGATACGCAGTATTTT. Translating gives CAISSSGSTDTQYF.

The chain carries TRBV19 and TRBJ1-1; no reliable D call. This CDR3 is 14 amino acids long. The V end was cut by 3 bases, the J end by 0 bases, with 8 bases between. In germline, CDR1 is LNHDA, CDR2 SQIVND (reference sequence). The CDR3: CASSIGLVNTEAFF. CDR3 coding DNA: TGTGCCAGTAGTATCGGACTGGTGAACACTGAAGCTTTCTTT.

The chain uses TRBV6-4 and TRBJ1-5; D is ambiguous. Germline-derived CDR1 and CDR2 are MRHNA and SNTAGT. Trimming stripped 4 bases from V and 5 bases from J, with 9 bases between. This CDR3 is built from 13 residues. CDR3: CASSASEDQPQHF. The CDR3 bases are TGTGCCAGCAGTGCCTCTGAGGATCAGCCCCAGCATTTT.

The CDR3 nucleotides read TGTGCCAGCAGGCCCTTCAGGGTCTCCTACGAGCAGTACGTC. Its translation is CASRPFRVSYEQYV. J is TRBJ2-7 and V is TRBV6-5, with D possibly being TRBD1 (5 bases). Trimming cost V 6 bases and J 0 bases, with 12 bases left between them. Germline assignment: CDR1 MNHEY and CDR2 SVGAGI. This CDR3 region has 14 residues.

This chain's CDR3 is CASSKEFPGNTIYF. In DNA, the CDR3 is TGTGCCAGCAGCAAGGAGTTCCCTGGAAACACCATATATTTT. The chain links TRBV6-6 to TRBJ1-3; D unclear. The germline V and J ends were trimmed by 6 bases and 2 bases, with 11 bases remaining between them. CDR1 and CDR2 (germline): MNHNY, SVGAGI (reference sequence). The CDR3 totals 14 residues.

J is TRBJ1-6 and V is TRBV10-2; D not certain. Trimming cost V 2 bases and J 5 bases, with 4 bases left between them. The CDR3 is made up of 13 amino acids. CDR1 WSHSY and CDR2 SAAADI come from the germline V gene. CDR3 sequence (DNA): TGCGCCAGCAGTGAGACAGATAATTCACCCCTCCACTTT. Its translation: CASSETDNSPLHF.

The genes are TRBV5-6 and TRBJ2-3; 11 nucleotides align to TRBD1. This CDR3 is built from 16 residues. The germline V gene has CDR1 SGHDT and CDR2 YYEEEE. The V gene end was trimmed by 4 bases and the J gene end by 3 bases; junction bases not matched to a gene: 7. The CDR3 nucleotides read TGTGCCAGCAGCCTGGGGACAGGGGGTAGGACAGATACGCAGTATTTT. This translates into CASSLGTGGRTDTQYF.

DNA for the CDR3: TGTGCCAGCAGCTCGTTCTCACAGCTTGGTGGAAACACCATATATTTT. Translation: CASSSFSQLGGNTIYF. This chain uses TRBV7-2 with TRBJ1-3; D gene unclear. This CDR3 region has 16 residues. Germline V gene data show CDR1 as SGHTA and CDR2 as FQGNSA. The V end lost 4 bases, the J end lost 3 bases, and 16 bases lay between the germline ends.

This clone showed up just once. The chain has TRBV6-5 and TRBJ2-7, with a possible D match to TRBD1 (6 bases). CDR1 and CDR2 (germline): MNHEY, SVGAGI. V was clipped by 6 bases and J by 2 bases, with 14 bases between them. This CDR3 has 14 residues. CDR3 bases: TGTGCCAGCAGGATGAGGGGGAACCCCTACGAGCAGTACGTC. Its protein product is CASRMRGNPYEQYV.

Only one count was recorded for this clone. V usage is TRBV7-9 and J usage is TRBJ2-1; 9 bases line up with TRBD2. V was pared by 0 bases and J by 7 bases, with 10 bases of the junction left unmatched. This CDR3 region has 17 residues. Per the germline V gene, CDR1 is SEHNR and CDR2 is FQNEAQ (reference sequence). The CDR3 nucleotides are TGTGCCAGCAGCTTAGCTGTTGGCGGGGGGGTTTTAAATGAGCAGTTCTTC. Translation gives CASSLAVGGGVLNEQFF.

This chain's CDR3 is CASSLRGLATQYF. In nucleotides, the CDR3 is TGTGCCAGCAGCCTCAGGGGGCTCGCGACCCAGTACTTC. The chain uses TRBV12-3 or TRBV12-4 and TRBJ2-5; 8 nucleotides align to TRBD1. The CDR3 runs 13 residues. Trimming took 6 bases from V and 7 from J; bases not matched to a gene: 7.

V is TRBV6-5 and J is TRBJ1-2; D is possibly TRBD1 (5 bases). This CDR3 has 11 residues. Germline assignment: CDR1 MNHEY and CDR2 SVGAGI. V was trimmed by 6 bases and J by 7 bases, leaving 9 bases between them. CDR3 sequence reads: CASRGRGGYTF. CDR3 sequence (DNA): TGTGCCAGCAGGGGGCGCGGTGGCTACACCTTC.

The V and J genes are TRBV7-3 and TRBJ1-1, with D unresolved. In germline, CDR1 is SGHTA, CDR2 FQGTGA. V was pared by 4 bases and J by 7 bases, with 16 bases between. This CDR3 region has 14 residues. The CDR3, as DNA: TGTGCCAGCAGCTCCCTTGGCCCGAGCGGTGAAGCTTTCTTT. Amino acid sequence: CASSSLGPSGEAFF.

Here the CDR3 DNA reads TGTGCCAGCAGCTCCAACAGGGGGCGAGGGGAAAAACTGTTTTTT. Protein: CASSSNRGRGEKLFF. V and J are TRBV11-2 and TRBJ1-4; 9 bases are a match to TRBD1. J gave up 8 bases and V 4 bases, and 8 bases lay outside the gene matches. Germline values: CDR1 SGHAT, CDR2 FQNNGV. This CDR3 region has 15 residues. The full variable domain, its missing parts supplied by reference TRBV11-2 and TRBJ1-4, is EAGVAQSPRYKIIEKRQSVAFWCNPISGHATLYWYQQILGQGPKLLIQFQNNGVVDDSQLPKDRFSAERLKGVDSTLKIQPAKLEDSAVYLCASSSNRGRGEKLFFGSGTQLSVL.

The chain links TRBV7-3 to TRBJ2-6, with unresolved D. The ends were cut back, 1 base at V and 2 bases at J, with 6 bases in the middle. Germline CDR1 is SGHTA and CDR2 is FQGTGA. The CDR3 is 15 residues long. The CDR3: CASSLMATGANVLTF. CDR3 nucleotides: TGTGCCAGCAGCTTAATGGCAACTGGGGCCAACGTCCTGACTTTC.

The rearrangement links TRBV6-4 to TRBJ1-6; tentative D call: TRBD1 (5 bases). V gave up 4 bases and J gave up 9 bases, with 13 bases separating them. The CDR3 totals 14 residues. Germline CDR1 is MRHNA and CDR2 is SNTAGT. The CDR3: CASSVDRAGSPLHF. In nucleotides, the CDR3 is TGTGCCAGCAGTGTCGACAGAGCTGGTTCACCCCTCCACTTT.

The chain is built from TRBV24-1 and TRBJ1-2; perhaps TRBD1 as D (6 bases). This CDR3 contains 15 residues. In germline, CDR1 is KGHDR, CDR2 SFDVKD. Trimming cost V 4 bases and J 4 bases, with 15 bases left between them. CDR3 bases: TGTGCCACCAGTGACTACCCGACAGGAGCCTATGGCTACACCTTC. It yields the protein CATSDYPTGAYGYTF.

The V and J genes are TRBV5-1 and TRBJ1-1; TRBD1 agrees at 7 bases. The germline V gene encodes CDR1 SGHRS and CDR2 YFSETQ. The CDR3 runs to 15 residues. V lost 6 bases and J lost 2; bases outside the gene matches: 10. CDR3 sequence: CASNGRDSLNTEAFF. The CDR3 nucleotides are TGCGCCAGCAATGGGCGGGACAGCCTTAACACTGAAGCTTTCTTT. Variable domain in full (rest from reference TRBV5-1 and TRBJ1-1): KAGVTQTPRYLIKTRGQQVTLSCSPISGHRSVSWYQQTPGQGLQFLFEYFSETQRNKGNFPGRFSGRQFSNSRSEMNVSTLELGDSALYLCASNGRDSLNTEAFFGQGTRLTVV.

The chain combines TRBV7-2 with TRBJ1-3; perhaps TRBD1 as D (6 bases). V dropped 1 base and J dropped 4 bases, with 14 bases sitting between them. This CDR3 spans 16 amino acids. Germline CDR1 and CDR2: SGHTA and FQGNSA. CDR3 protein: CASSLVGGAKGNTIYF. CDR3 bases: TGTGCCAGCAGCTTAGTCGGGGGGGCGAAAGGAAACACCATATATTTT.